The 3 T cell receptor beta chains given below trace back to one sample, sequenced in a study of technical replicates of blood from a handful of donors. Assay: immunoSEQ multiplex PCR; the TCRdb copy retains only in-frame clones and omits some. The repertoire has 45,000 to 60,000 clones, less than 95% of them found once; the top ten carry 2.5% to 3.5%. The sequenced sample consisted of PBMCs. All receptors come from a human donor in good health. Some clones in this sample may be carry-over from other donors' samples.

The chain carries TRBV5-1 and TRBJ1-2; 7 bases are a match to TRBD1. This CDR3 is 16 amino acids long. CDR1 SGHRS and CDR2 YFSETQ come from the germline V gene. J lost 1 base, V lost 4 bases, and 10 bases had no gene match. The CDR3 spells CASSLEGQSFNYGYTF. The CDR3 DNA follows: TGCGCCAGCAGCCTGGAGGGACAGAGTTTTAACTATGGCTACACCTTC.

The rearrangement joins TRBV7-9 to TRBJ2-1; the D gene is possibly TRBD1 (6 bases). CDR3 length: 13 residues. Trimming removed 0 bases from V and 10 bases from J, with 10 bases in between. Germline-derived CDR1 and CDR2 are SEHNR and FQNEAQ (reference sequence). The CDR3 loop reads CASSLAGTSEQFF. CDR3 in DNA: TGTGCCAGCAGCTTAGCCGGGACATCAGAGCAGTTCTTC.

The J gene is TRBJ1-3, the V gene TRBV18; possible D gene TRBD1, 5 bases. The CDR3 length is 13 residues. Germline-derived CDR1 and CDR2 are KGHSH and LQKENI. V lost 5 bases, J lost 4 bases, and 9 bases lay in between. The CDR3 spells CASSVQEGNTIYF. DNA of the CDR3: TGTGCCAGCTCAGTACAGGAAGGAAACACCATATATTTT.